Following are 10 T cell receptor beta chains from one sample sequenced in a study of shared clonotypes between healthy human individuals. Repertoires were generated with immunoSEQ multiplex PCR, while TCRdb's copy carries only in-frame clones and drops some. The repertoire holds over a million clones, with roughly 96% as singletons. Sequencing input: naive CD4+ T cells sorted from blood. Noted subset: CD45RA+ positively selected. The receptors stem from a man aged 25 to 45 in good health.

J is TRBJ1-3 and V is TRBV19; D may be TRBD1 (5 bases). V lost 5 bases to trimming and J lost 0 bases, with 14 bases between them. The CDR3 spans 16 residues. CDR1 is LNHDA, CDR2 SQIVND, per germline (reference sequence). The CDR3: CASSPHGADSGNTIYF. CDR3 nucleotide sequence: TGTGCCAGTAGTCCCCATGGGGCCGACTCTGGAAACACCATATATTTT.

The gene calls are TRBV15 and TRBJ2-7; 9 nucleotides line up with TRBD1. V was pared by 0 bases and J by 5 bases, with 11 bases of the junction left unmatched. This CDR3 region has 17 residues. Germline V gene sequence: CDR1 LNHNV, CDR2 YYDKDF (reference sequence). In nucleotides, the CDR3 is TGTGCCACCAGCAGAGATCTTGGGACAGGGAGGTTCGACGAGCAGTACTTC. Encoded protein: CATSRDLGTGRFDEQYF.

The chain employs TRBV18 and TRBJ2-2; perhaps TRBD1 as D (5 bases). Between the trimmed V and J ends, which lost 6 bases and 3 bases, there was a span of 20 bases. Germline V gives CDR1 KGHSH, CDR2 LQKENI. The CDR3 runs 17 residues. The chain's CDR3 is CASSRRVASADTGELFF. DNA of the CDR3: TGTGCCAGCTCGCGCAGGGTCGCATCGGCCGACACCGGGGAGCTGTTTTTT.

V and J are TRBV27 and TRBJ2-7, with 7 bases identical to TRBD2. Germline V gives CDR1 MNHEY, CDR2 SMNVEV (reference sequence). Trimming took 6 bases from V and 2 from J; bases not matched to a gene: 10. The CDR3 totals 15 residues. The CDR3 reads CASRPLADLTYEQYF. The CDR3 DNA follows: TGTGCCAGCAGACCTCTAGCGGATCTTACCTACGAGCAGTACTTC.

The V gene is TRBV5-8, the J gene TRBJ1-2; D is unresolved. The CDR3 contains 12 residues. V dropped 4 bases and J dropped 8 bases, with 12 bases sitting between them. The germline V gene encodes CDR1 SGHTS and CDR2 YDEGEE. The CDR3 DNA reads as TGTGCCAGCAGCCGGGCCAAGGGAGGCTACACCTTC. Translated: CASSRAKGGYTF.

This clone was counted a single time. The chain links TRBV5-1 to TRBJ2-3; 10 positions agree with TRBD2. The CDR3 consists of 15 residues. V trimming: 5 bases; J trimming: 6 bases; junction bases outside the gene matches: 9. Germline CDR1 reads SGHRS; CDR2 reads YFSETQ. The CDR3 reads CASRRSSGSRDTQYF. The DNA of the CDR3 is TGCGCCAGCAGACGGTCTAGCGGGAGTAGGGATACGCAGTATTTT.

The rearrangement uses TRBV19 and TRBJ2-2; TRBD2 is a possible D gene (6 bases). Germline V lookup: CDR1 LNHDA, CDR2 SQIVND (reference sequence). V was shortened by 6 bases and J by 4 bases, with 12 bases between the two germline ends. The CDR3 totals 14 residues. The CDR3 region has the DNA TGTGCCAGTAGGCGGGACCCAGGCACCGGGGAGCTGTTTTTT. It specifies CASRRDPGTGELFF.

The chain uses TRBV29-1 and TRBJ2-1; D uncertain. V was pared by 6 bases and J by 8 bases, with 20 bases between. The CDR3 length is 14 residues. Germline CDR1 reads SQVTM; CDR2 reads ANQGSEA. CDR3: CSVRAYGPQDEQFF. The CDR3 bases are TGCAGCGTGCGAGCTTACGGACCCCAGGATGAGCAGTTCTTC.

The chain carries TRBV5-4 and TRBJ1-4; 8 nucleotides agree with TRBD1. With 3 bases clipped from V and 4 bases from J, the junction kept 2 bases outside the gene matches. This CDR3 is built from 14 residues. From germline, CDR1 is SGHNT and CDR2 YYREEE (reference sequence). The CDR3 spells CASSSGQGNEKLFF. CDR3 nucleotide sequence: TGTGCCAGCAGCTCCGGACAGGGTAATGAAAAACTGTTTTTT.

Note on this clone: Distinct nucleotide sequences in the sample also encode this CDR3. J is TRBJ1-1 and V is TRBV7-9; perhaps TRBD1 as D (5 bases). CDR3 length equals 13 residues. Germline CDR1 and CDR2: SEHNR and FQNEAQ (reference sequence). V dropped 3 bases and J dropped 1 base, with 6 bases sitting between them. For the CDR3, the DNA is TGTGCCAGCAGCTTGAGGGGGAACACTGAAGCTTTCTTT. Translation gives CASSLRGNTEAFF.